The T cell receptor beta chain under discussion was sequenced for a study of CD8 T cells in ankylosing spondylitis. Study outcomes and limitations: Clones tied to disease were said to be significantly enriched in matched ankylosing spondylitis synovial fluid. A TCR beta motif made of 7 to 9 highly homologous variants seemed typical of ankylosing spondylitis blood. Researchers report that disease-linked clones proved CD8+ and relatively rare in peripheral blood. In the blood and synovial fluid of reactive arthritis, some motif variants had been previously reported.

In this sample, this clonotype turned up a few times. Antigen: not known. The CDR3 consists of 16 residues. CDR1 SNHLY and CDR2 FYNNEI come from the germline V gene. Unmatched junction bases numbered 14, after V lost 7 bases and J lost 9 bases. Molecular-barcoded quantitative 5'-RACE produced these TCR beta libraries. A single record per CDR3 protein comes from TCRdb applying MiXCR to the 5' RACE reads. In the table there are hundreds of thousands of distinct CDR3 sequences, 20% to 30% of which are singletons. This clonotype was obtained from a male donor with ankylosing spondylitis. The V gene is TRBV2, the J gene TRBJ2-4, with TRBD1 matching over 11 bases. Source material: blood, either unsorted or a sorted T cell fraction (not recorded which). The CDR3 coding sequence is TGTGCCAGCACTCGGGAGGACAGGGGGCGATCTCGCATTCAGTACTTC. Amino acid sequence: CASTREDRGRSRIQYF.